These T cell receptor beta chains were read from a single sample in a study of cytomegalovirus exposure and HLA in healthy donors. Some clones are missing from TCRdb's copy, which holds only in-frame ones; the method was immunoSEQ multiplex PCR. The table records more than 150,000 clones, 82% of them present only once. Sequencing used PBMCs. The receptors here all came from a young woman in good health and CMV-seronegative. The CDR3 runs from the conserved cysteine through the conserved F or W. The D gene is left open where the match is weak. Size values are once, few and many counts, or a class for expanded clones, and some rows have none.

j_call v_call d_call clone_size cdr3_length cdr3_nt cdr3_aa
TRBJ2-2 TRBV18 TRBD1 . 13 TGTGCCAGCTCCCTACAGGGGACCGGGGAGCTGTTTTTT CASSLQGTGELFF
TRBJ2-2 TRBV6-5 . . 15 TGTGCCAGCAGTTACGTGAGGAAGAACACCGGGGAGCTGTTTTTT CASSYVRKNTGELFF
TRBJ1-5 TRBV7-6 TRBD1 . 15 TGTGCCAGCAGCACGGGACAGGGGGCGGGTCAGCCCCAGCATTTT CASSTGQGAGQPQHF
TRBJ1-2 TRBV25-1 . . 14 TGTGCCAGCAGTGGGGCGGGGAGTTTATATGGCTACACCTTC CASSGAGSLYGYTF
TRBJ2-5 TRBV6-6 TRBD2 . 16 TGTGCCAGCAGTTACTGGACTAGCGGGAAAAAAGAGACCCAGTACTTC CASSYWTSGKKETQYF
TRBJ2-1 TRBV5-1 TRBD2 . 15 TGCGCCAGCAGGGTAGCGGGAGACTCCTACAATGAGCAGTTCTTC CASRVAGDSYNEQFF
TRBJ2-7 TRBV28 TRBD2 . 15 TGTGCCAGCAGTCCTAGCGGGACCGCGTACCACGAGCAGTACTTC CASSPSGTAYHEQYF
TRBJ2-1 TRBV6-6 . . 13 TGTGCCAGCAGCACTCCCTTAGGAGATGAGCAGTTCTTC CASSTPLGDEQFF
TRBJ2-7 TRBV2 TRBD2 once 17 TGTGCCAGCAGGCCCAAAATAGCGGGAGGCTCTCATTACGAGCAGTACTTC CASRPKIAGGSHYEQYF
TRBJ1-2 TRBV7-2 TRBD1 . 14 TGTGCCAGCAGCCTGACAGGGGAGGAGGGTGGCTACACCTTC CASSLTGEEGGYTF
TRBJ2-7 TRBV27 . . 15 TGTGCCAGCAGTTTAGCTTTGGGGAGCTCCTACGAGCAGTACTTC CASSLALGSSYEQYF
TRBJ2-7 TRBV27 TRBD2 few 17 TGTGCCAGCAGTTTCGGGGGGGGACTAGCGGGAGTCAACGAGCAGTACTTC CASSFGGGLAGVNEQYF
TRBJ2-7 TRBV10-1 . few 13 TGCGCCAGCAGCCTGAGGACAGAAGCCGAGCAGTACTTC CASSLRTEAEQYF
TRBJ2-3 TRBV28 TRBD2 . 17 TGTGCCAGCAGTTCCCACTCTAGCGGGAGTGGGGAAGATACGCAGTATTTT CASSSHSSGSGEDTQYF
TRBJ2-7 TRBV4-2 TRBD1 . 15 TGTGCCAGCAGCCAAGTGTGGCAGGGGGATTACGAGCAGTACTTC CASSQVWQGDYEQYF
TRBJ2-2 TRBV9 . . 13 TGTGCCAGCAGCGTAGGGCCCACCGGGGAGCTGTTTTTT CASSVGPTGELFF
TRBJ1-1 TRBV27 TRBD1 once 13 TGTGCCAGCACTACAGGGGGTTACACTGAAGCTTTCTTT CASTTGGYTEAFF